The subject of this entry is one TCR beta chain. Data came from immunoSEQ multiplex PCR; TCRdb stores just in-frame clones and leaves some out. The sample consists of 80,000 or so clones, approximately 89% of them appearing once. This sample was taken from a study of blood T cell repertoires in COVID-19. With V trimmed by 6 bases and J by 5 bases, 15 bases remained unmatched. Germline lookup yields CDR1 KGHDR and CDR2 SFDVKD. CDR3 size: 17 residues. The V and J genes are TRBV24-1 and TRBJ1-5; TRBD1 matches 7 bases. Material: peripheral blood. The TCR comes from a man in his fifties with acute or convalescent COVID-19. This CDR3 reads CATSPYFTGDPDQPQHF. CDR3 bases: TGTGCCACCAGTCCTTACTTCACAGGGGACCCGGATCAGCCCCAGCATTTT.